Described below is a single TCR beta chain sequence and its context. Its target is not known. The identical CDR3 is also encoded by other nucleotide sequences in the sample. Repertoires were generated with immunoSEQ multiplex PCR, while TCRdb's copy carries only in-frame clones and drops some. Found here are tens of thousands of clones, around 85% of them singletons; the top ten hold around 1.8%. Baseline was the first blood sampling point, followed by cycle 4 day 1 and cycle 7 day 1. The sample is drawn from a study of OX40 agonist ivuxolimab in advanced cancers. Overall study: Patients received the agonistic anti-OX40 (CD134) antibody ivuxolimab. With a range of roughly 23 to 85, age averaged approximately 60 years, and 70% to 85% were male. Study outcomes and limitations: Relatively little clonal expansion, among the lowest observed, appeared in partial responders at 0.1-3.0 mg/kg.

V gave up 5 bases and J gave up 5 bases, with 15 bases separating them. The CDR3 loop spans 14 amino acids. From germline, CDR1 is SGHAT and CDR2 FQNNGV. The origin of this receptor is an adult with an advanced solid tumor such as melanoma, head and neck, liver or kidney cancer. The chain employs TRBV11-2 and TRBJ1-2; possible D gene TRBD1, 6 bases. The material was CD4+ or CD8+ T cells sorted from blood, obtained in a trial of the OX40 agonist ivuxolimab. The CDR3, as DNA: TGTGCCAGCAGCGACAGGCGGATTAATTATGGCTACACCTTC. This translates into CASSDRRINYGYTF.